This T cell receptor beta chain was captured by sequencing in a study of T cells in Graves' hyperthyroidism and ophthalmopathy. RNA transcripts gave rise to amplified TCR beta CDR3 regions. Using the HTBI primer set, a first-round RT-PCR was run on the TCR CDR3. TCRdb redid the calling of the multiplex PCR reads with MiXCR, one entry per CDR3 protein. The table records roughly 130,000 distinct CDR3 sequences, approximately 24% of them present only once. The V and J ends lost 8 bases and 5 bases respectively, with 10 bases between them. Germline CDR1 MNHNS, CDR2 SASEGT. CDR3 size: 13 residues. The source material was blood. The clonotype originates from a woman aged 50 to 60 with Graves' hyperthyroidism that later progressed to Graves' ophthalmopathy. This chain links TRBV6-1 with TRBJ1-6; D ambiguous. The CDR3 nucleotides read TGTGCCAGCGGTAGAGACGATAATTCACCCCTCCACTTT. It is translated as CASGRDDNSPLHF.